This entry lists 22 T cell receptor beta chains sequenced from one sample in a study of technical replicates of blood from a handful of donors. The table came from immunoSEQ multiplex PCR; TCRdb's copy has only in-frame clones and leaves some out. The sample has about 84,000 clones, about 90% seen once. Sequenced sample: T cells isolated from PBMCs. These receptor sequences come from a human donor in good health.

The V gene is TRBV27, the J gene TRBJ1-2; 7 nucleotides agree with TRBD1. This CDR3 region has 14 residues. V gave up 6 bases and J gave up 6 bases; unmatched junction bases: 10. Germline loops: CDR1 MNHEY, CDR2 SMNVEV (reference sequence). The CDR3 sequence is CASSHGIQGNGYTF. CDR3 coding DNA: TGTGCCAGCAGCCACGGAATACAGGGGAATGGCTACACCTTC.

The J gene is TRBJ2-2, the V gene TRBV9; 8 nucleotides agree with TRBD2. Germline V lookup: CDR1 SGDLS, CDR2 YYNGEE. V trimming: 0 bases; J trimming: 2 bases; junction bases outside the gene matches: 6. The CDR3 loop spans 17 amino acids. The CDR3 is CASSVDSGGINTGELFF. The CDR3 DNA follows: TGTGCCAGCAGCGTAGACAGCGGGGGAATTAACACCGGGGAGCTGTTTTTT.

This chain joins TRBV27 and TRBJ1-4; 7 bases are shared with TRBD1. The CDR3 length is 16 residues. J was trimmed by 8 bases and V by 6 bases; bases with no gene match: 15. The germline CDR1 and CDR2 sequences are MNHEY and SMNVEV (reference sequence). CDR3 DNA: TGTGCCAGCAGCCTGCTCTCAGGGGGTCTTCGGGAAAAACTGTTTTTT. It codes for CASSLLSGGLREKLFF.

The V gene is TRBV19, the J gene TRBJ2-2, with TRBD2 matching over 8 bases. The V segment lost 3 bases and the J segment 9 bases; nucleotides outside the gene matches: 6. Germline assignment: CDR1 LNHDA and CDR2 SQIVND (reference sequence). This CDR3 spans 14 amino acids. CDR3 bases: TGTGCCAGTAGTATCCCGGGGGGGCCCAGGGAGCTGTTTTTT. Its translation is CASSIPGGPRELFF.

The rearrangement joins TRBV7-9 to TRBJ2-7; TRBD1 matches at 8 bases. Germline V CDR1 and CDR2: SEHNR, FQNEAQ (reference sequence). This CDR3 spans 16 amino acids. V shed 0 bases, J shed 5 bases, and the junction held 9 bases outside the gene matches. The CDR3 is CASSLAGGDRGHEQYF. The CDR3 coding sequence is TGTGCCAGCAGCTTAGCGGGGGGAGACAGGGGCCACGAGCAGTACTTC.

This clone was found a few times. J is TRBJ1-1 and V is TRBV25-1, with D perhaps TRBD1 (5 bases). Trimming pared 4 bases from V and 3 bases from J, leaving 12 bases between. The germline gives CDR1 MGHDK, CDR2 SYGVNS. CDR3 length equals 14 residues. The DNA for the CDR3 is TGTGCCAGCAGTGGTCTGGGGCAGGACACTGAAGCTTTCTTT. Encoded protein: CASSGLGQDTEAFF.

The CDR3 is CASSLSLLAGVHNEQFF. Written as DNA, the CDR3 is TGTGCCAGCAGCCTCTCCTTACTAGCGGGGGTTCACAATGAGCAGTTCTTC. The chain couples TRBV9 to TRBJ2-1; 11 positions match TRBD2. CDR3 length: 17 amino acids. V trimming: 4 bases; J trimming: 5 bases; junction bases outside the gene matches: 11. Germline V lookup: CDR1 SGDLS, CDR2 YYNGEE.

Here the CDR3 reads CASSDLTGLMNTEAFF. In nucleotides, the CDR3 is TGCGCCAGCAGTGACTTGACAGGGCTAATGAACACTGAAGCTTTCTTT. The chain is built from TRBV10-2 and TRBJ1-1; TRBD1 matches 7 bases. From germline, CDR1 is WSHSY and CDR2 SAAADI. This CDR3 has 16 residues. V dropped 3 bases and J dropped 0; count of bases not matched to a gene: 7.

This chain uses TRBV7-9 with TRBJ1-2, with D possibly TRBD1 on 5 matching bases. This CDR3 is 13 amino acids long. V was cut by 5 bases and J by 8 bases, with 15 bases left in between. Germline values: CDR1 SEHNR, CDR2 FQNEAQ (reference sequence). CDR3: CASSPKNRGGYTF. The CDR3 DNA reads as TGTGCCAGCAGCCCTAAGAACCGGGGGGGCTACACCTTC.

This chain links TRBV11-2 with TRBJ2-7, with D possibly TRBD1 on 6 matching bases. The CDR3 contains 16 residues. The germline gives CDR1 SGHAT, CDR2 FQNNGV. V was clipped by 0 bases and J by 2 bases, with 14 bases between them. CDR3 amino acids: CASSLEWQGSPYEQYF. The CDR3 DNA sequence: TGTGCCAGCAGCTTAGAATGGCAGGGGTCTCCCTACGAGCAGTACTTC.

The CDR3 coding sequence is TGTGCCAGCAGTGGCAGCGAAGGAGATACGCAGTATTTT. Translated: CASSGSEGDTQYF. The chain couples TRBV6-1 to TRBJ2-3; D remains ambiguous. In germline, CDR1 is MNHNS, CDR2 SASEGT. This CDR3 is 13 amino acids long. V gave up 4 bases and J gave up 5 bases, with 10 bases separating them.

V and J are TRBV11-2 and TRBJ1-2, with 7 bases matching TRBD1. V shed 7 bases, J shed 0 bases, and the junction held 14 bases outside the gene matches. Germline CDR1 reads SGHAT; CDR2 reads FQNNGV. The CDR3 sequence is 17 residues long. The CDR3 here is CASTNRGQGPPNYGYTF. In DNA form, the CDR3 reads TGTGCCAGCACTAATAGGGGGCAGGGCCCCCCTAACTATGGCTACACCTTC.

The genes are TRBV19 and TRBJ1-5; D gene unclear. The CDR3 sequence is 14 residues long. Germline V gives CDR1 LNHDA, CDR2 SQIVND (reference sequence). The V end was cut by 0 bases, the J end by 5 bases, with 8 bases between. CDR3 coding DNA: TGTGCCAGTAGTATAGATCCTACTGATCAGCCCCAGCATTTT. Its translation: CASSIDPTDQPQHF.

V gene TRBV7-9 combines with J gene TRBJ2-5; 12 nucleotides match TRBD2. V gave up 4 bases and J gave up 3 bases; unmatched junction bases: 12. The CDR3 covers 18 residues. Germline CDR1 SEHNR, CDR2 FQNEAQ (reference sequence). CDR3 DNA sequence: TGTGCCAGCAGCTCTACTGCTTCTCTAGCGGGGGGGAAAGAGACCCAGTACTTC. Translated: CASSSTASLAGGKETQYF. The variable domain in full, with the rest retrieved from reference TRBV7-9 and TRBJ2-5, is DTGVSQNPRHKITKRGQNVTFRCDPISEHNRLYWYRQTLGQGPEFLTYFQNEAQLEKSRLLSDRFSAERPKGSFSTLEIQRTEQGDSAMYLCASSSTASLAGGKETQYFGPGTRLLVL.

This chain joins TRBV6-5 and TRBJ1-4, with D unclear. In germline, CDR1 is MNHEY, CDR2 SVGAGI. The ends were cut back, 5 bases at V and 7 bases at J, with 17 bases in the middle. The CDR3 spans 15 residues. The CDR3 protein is CASSPPPAGSEKLFF. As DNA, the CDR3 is TGTGCCAGCAGTCCCCCCCCCGCGGGGTCTGAAAAACTGTTTTTT.

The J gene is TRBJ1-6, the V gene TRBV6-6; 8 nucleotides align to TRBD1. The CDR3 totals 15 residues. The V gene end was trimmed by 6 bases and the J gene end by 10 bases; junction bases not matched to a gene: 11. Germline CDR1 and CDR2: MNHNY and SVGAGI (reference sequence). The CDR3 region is CASSQRQGQVSPLHF. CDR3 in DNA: TGTGCCAGCAGCCAGCGACAGGGGCAGGTGTCACCCCTCCACTTT.

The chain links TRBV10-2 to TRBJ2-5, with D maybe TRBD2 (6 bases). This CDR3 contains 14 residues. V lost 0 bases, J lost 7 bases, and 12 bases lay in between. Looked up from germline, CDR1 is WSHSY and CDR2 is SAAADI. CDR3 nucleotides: TGCGCCAGCAGTGAGTCGGGACTTTATTCGACCCAGTACTTC. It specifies CASSESGLYSTQYF.

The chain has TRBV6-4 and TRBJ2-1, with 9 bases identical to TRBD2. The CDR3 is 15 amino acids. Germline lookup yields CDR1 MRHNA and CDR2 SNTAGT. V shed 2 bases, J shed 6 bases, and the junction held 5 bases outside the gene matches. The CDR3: CASSDAGGPFNEQFF. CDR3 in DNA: TGTGCCAGCAGTGACGCGGGAGGGCCATTCAATGAGCAGTTCTTC.

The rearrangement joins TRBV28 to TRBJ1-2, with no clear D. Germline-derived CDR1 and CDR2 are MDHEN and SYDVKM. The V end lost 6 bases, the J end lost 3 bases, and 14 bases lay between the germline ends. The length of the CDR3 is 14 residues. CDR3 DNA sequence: TGTGCCAGCAGCCCTCGGGGAAACTACTATGGCTACACCTTC. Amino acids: CASSPRGNYYGYTF.

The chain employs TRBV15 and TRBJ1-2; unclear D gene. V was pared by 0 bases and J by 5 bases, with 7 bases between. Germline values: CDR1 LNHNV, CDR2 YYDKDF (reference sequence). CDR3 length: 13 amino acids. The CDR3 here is CATSRDRSYGYTF. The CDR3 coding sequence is TGTGCCACCAGCAGAGATAGATCGTATGGCTACACCTTC.

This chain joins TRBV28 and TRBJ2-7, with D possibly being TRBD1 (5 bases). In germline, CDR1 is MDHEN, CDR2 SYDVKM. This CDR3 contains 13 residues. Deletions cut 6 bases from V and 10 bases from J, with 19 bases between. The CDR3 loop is CASSLLDSRAQYF. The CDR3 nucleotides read TGTGCCAGCAGCCTTCTAGACAGCCGCGCACAGTACTTC.

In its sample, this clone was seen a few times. The CDR3 spells CASSFQGTGELFF. CDR3 in DNA: TGTGCCAGCAGCTTCCAGGGTACCGGGGAGCTGTTTTTT. The rearrangement joins TRBV7-3 to TRBJ2-2, with a possible D match to TRBD1 (5 bases). This CDR3 has 13 amino acids. The germline V gene has CDR1 SGHTA and CDR2 FQGTGA. The V gene lost 3 bases and the J gene lost 5 bases, with 7 bases spanning the gap.